This T cell receptor (beta chain) was retrieved from a study of blood T cell repertoires in COVID-19. Looking at the study overall: There were acute and convalescent COVID-19 samples, and they came from the United States, Italy and Spain. PBMCs, B-cell-depleted T cells, or T cells provided the cDNA or gDNA that made up the material.

J gave up 5 bases and V 3 bases, and 5 bases lay outside the gene matches. The CDR3 totals 15 residues. CDR1 SGHAT and CDR2 FQNNGV come from the germline V gene. As originally analysed: Estimation of nucleated cell counts relied on the amplification of reference gene primers. TCRdb's table, derived via immunoSEQ multiplex PCR, lists solely in-frame clones and lacks some. That table furnishes V, J and clone size, whereas the DNA furnished D and trimming. The sample has about 360,000 clones; approximately 86% are singletons. The origin of this receptor is a human donor in a cohort sampled during active COVID-19. V and J are TRBV11-2 and TRBJ2-2; 8 nucleotides align to TRBD1. The sequenced material came from peripheral blood. The DNA of the CDR3 is TGTGCCAGCAGCTTCTTAGGACAGGGTACCGGGGAGCTGTTTTTT. This sequence encodes CASSFLGQGTGELFF.